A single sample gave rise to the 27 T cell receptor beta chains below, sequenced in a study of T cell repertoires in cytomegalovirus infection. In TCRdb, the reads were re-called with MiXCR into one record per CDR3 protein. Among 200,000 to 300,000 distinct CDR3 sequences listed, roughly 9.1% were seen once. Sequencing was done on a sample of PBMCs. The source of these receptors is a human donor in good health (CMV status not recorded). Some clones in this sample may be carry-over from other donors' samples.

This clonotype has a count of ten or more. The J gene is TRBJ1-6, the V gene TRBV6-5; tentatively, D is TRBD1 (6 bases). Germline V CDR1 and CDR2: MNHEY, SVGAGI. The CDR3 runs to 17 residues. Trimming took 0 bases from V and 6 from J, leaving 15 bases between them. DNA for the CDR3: TGTGCCAGCAGTTACTCGGTCCGGGGGCTTGGTAATTCACCCCTCCACTTT. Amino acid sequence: CASSYSVRGLGNSPLHF.

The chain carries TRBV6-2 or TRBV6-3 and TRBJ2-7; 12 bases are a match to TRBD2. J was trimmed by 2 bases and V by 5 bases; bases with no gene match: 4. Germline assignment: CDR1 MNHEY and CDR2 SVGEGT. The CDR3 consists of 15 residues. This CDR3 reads CASSKLAGGPYEQYF. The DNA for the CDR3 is TGTGCCAGCAGTAAACTAGCGGGGGGCCCCTACGAGCAGTACTTC.

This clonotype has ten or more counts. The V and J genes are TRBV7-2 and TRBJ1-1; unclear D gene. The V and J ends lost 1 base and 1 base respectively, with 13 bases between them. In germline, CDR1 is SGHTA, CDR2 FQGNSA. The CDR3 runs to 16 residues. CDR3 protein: CASSLEGLWRNTEAFF. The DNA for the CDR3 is TGTGCCAGCAGCTTAGAAGGGTTATGGCGGAACACTGAAGCTTTCTTT.

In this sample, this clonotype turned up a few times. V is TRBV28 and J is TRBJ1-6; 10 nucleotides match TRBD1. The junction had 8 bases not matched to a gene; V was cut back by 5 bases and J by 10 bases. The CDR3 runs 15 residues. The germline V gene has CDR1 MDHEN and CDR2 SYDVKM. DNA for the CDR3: TGTGCCAGCAGTCCGGCCGGGACAGGGGTATCACCCCTCCACTTT. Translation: CASSPAGTGVSPLHF.

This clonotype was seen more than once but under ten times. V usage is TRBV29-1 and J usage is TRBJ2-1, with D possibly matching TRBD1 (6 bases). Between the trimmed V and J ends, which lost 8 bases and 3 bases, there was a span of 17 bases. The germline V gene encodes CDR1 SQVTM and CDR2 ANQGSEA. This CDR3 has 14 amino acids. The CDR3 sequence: CSFTWGQLYNEQFF. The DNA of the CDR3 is TGCAGCTTTACCTGGGGACAACTCTACAATGAGCAGTTCTTC.

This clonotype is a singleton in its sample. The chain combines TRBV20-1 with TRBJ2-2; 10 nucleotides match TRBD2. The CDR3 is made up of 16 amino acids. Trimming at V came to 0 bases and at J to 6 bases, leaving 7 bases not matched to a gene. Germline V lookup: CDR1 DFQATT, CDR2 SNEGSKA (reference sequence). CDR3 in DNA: TGCAGTGCTAGAGATCGGTCAGCGGGAGGGCCCGGGGAGCTGTTTTTT. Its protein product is CSARDRSAGGPGELFF.

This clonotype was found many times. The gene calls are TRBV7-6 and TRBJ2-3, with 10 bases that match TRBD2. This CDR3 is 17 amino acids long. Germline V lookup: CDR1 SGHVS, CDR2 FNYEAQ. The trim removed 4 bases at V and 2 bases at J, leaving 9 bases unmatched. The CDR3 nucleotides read TGTGCCAGCAGCTCTCCGCTAGCGGGGGACACCACAGATACGCAGTATTTT. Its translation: CASSSPLAGDTTDTQYF.

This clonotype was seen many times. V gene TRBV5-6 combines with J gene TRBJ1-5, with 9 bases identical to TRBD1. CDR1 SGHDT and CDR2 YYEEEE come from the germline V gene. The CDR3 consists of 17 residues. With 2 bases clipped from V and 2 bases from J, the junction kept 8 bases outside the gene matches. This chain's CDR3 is CASSLFFRTGGNQPQHF. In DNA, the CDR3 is TGTGCCAGCAGCTTATTTTTTCGGACAGGGGGCAATCAGCCCCAGCATTTT.

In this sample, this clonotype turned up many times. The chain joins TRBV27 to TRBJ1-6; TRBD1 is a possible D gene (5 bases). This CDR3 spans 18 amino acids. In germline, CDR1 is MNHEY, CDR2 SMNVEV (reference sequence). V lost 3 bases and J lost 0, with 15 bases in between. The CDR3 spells CASSFSPSGSSYNSPLHF. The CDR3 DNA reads TGTGCCAGCAGTTTCTCCCCCTCAGGGAGCTCCTATAATTCACCCCTCCACTTT.

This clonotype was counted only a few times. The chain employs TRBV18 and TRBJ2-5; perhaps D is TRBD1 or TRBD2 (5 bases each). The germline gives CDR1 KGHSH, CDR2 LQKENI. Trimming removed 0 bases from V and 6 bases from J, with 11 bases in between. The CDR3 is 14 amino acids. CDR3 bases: TGTGCCAGCTCACCACCTTCCGGGGCACAGACCCAGTACTTC. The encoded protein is CASSPPSGAQTQYF.

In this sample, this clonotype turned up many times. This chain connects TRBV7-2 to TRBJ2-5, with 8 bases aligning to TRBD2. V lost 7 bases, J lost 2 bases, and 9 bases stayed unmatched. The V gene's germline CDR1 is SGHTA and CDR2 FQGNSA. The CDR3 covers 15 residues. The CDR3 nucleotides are TGTGCCAGCACCGGACTAGCCGGTGCGCAAGAGACCCAGTACTTC. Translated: CASTGLAGAQETQYF.

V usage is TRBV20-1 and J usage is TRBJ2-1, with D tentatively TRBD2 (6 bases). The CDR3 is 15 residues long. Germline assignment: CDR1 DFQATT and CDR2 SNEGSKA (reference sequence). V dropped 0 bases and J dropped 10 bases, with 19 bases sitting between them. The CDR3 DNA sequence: TGCAGTGCTAGAGATTGGCGGGACGGCTCAGAGGAGCAGTTCTTC. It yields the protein CSARDWRDGSEEQFF.

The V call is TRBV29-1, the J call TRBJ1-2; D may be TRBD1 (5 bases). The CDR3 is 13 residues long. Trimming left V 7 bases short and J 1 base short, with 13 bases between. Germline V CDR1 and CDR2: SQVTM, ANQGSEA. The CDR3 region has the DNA TGCAGCGCCCAAGGCGGGGGTAACTATGGCTACACCTTC. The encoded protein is CSAQGGGNYGYTF.

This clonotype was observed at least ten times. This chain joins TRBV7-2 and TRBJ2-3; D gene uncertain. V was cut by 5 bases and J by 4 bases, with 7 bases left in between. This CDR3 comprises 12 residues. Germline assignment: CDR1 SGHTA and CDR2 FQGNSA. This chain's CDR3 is CASSLLSDTQYF. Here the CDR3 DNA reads TGTGCCAGCAGCCTGTTATCAGATACGCAGTATTTT.

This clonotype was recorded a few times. The CDR3: CSGGGAYEQYF. CDR3 DNA sequence: TGCAGCGGAGGCGGGGCCTACGAGCAGTACTTC. The rearrangement joins TRBV29-1 to TRBJ2-7; D is possibly TRBD2 (6 bases). In germline, CDR1 is SQVTM, CDR2 ANQGSEA. CDR3 size: 11 residues. V was clipped by 7 bases and J by 2 bases, with 9 bases between them.

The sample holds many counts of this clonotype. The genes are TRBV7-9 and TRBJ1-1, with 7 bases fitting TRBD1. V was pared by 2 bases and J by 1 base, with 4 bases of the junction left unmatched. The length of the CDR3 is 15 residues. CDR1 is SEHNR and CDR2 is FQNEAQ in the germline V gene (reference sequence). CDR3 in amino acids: CASSLSTGKNTEAFF. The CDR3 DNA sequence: TGTGCCAGCAGCTTATCGACAGGGAAGAACACTGAAGCTTTCTTT.

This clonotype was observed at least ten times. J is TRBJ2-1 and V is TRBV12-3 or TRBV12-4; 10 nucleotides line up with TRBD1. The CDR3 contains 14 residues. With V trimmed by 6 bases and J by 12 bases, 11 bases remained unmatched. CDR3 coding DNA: TGTGCCAGCAGCCTGGGGACAGGGGATCTGCCGCAGTTCTTC. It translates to CASSLGTGDLPQFF.

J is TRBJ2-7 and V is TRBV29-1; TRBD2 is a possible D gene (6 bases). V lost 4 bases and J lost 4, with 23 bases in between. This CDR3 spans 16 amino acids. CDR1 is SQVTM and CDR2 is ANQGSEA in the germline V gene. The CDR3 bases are TGCAGCGTTGCTCCGTCTGGGGGACCCGGGGGTTACGAGCAGTACTTC. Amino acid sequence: CSVAPSGGPGGYEQYF.

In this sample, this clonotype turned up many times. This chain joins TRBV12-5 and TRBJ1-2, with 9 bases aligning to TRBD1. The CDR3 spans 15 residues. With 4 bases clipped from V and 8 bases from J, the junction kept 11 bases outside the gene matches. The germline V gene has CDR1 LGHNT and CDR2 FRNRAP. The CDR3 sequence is CASGSFTGGKKGYTF. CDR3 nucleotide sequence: TGTGCTAGTGGTTCGTTTACAGGGGGCAAGAAAGGCTACACCTTC. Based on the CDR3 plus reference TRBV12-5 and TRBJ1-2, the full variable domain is DARVTQTPRHKVTEMGQEVTMRCQPILGHNTVFWYRQTMMQGLELLAYFRNRAPLDDSGMPKDRFSAEMPDATLATLKIQPSEPRDSAVYFCASGSFTGGKKGYTFGSGTRLTVV.

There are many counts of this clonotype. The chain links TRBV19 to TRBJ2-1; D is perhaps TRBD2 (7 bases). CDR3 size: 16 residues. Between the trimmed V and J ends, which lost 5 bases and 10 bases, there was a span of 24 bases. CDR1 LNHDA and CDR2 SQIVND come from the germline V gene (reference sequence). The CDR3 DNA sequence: TGTGCCAGTAGTCGGGGAAGGGGGGGTGTAACGGAGGAGCAGTTCTTC. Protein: CASSRGRGGVTEEQFF.

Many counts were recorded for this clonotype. The CDR3 region has the DNA TGTGCCAGCAGCCTTCCGATGGGGCCCACCGGGGAGCTGTTTTTT. Its protein product is CASSLPMGPTGELFF. This chain connects TRBV7-6 to TRBJ2-2, with a tentative D call TRBD1 (5 bases). Germline values: CDR1 SGHVS, CDR2 FNYEAQ. The CDR3 contains 15 residues. The germline V and J ends were trimmed by 5 bases and 4 bases, with 14 bases remaining between them.

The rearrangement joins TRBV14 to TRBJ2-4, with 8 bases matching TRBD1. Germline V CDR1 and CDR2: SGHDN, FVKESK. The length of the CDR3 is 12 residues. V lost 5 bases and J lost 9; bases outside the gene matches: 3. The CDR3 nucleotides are TGTGCCAGCAGCTTACAGGGGGGCATTCAGTACTTC. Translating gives CASSLQGGIQYF. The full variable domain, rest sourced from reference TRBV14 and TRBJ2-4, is EAGVTQFPSHSVIEKGQTVTLRCDPISGHDNLYWYRRVMGKEIKFLLHFVKESKQDESGMPNNRFLAERTGGTYSTLKVQPAELEDSGVYFCASSLQGGIQYFGAGTRLSVL.

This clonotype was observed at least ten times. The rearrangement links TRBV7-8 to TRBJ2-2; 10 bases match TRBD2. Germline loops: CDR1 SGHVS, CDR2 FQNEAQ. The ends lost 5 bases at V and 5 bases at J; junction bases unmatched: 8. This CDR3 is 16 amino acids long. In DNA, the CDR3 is TGTGCCAGCAGCACCCGGAGCGGGGGGGGAACCGGGGAGCTGTTTTTT. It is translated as CASSTRSGGGTGELFF.

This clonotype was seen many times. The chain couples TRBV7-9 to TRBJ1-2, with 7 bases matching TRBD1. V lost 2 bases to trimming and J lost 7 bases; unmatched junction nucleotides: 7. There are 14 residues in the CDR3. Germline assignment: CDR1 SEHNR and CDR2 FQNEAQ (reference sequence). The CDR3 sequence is CASSLPSRGTGYTF. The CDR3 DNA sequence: TGTGCCAGCAGCTTACCGTCCAGGGGGACTGGCTACACCTTC.

The CDR3 DNA follows: TGTGCCACCAGCAGAGATATCGGTCAAGAGACCCAGTACTTC. It codes for CATSRDIGQETQYF. V usage is TRBV15 and J usage is TRBJ2-5, with D unresolved. The CDR3 is 14 residues long. Trimming left V 0 bases short and J 2 bases short, with 7 bases between. Germline V gene data show CDR1 as LNHNV and CDR2 as YYDKDF (reference sequence).

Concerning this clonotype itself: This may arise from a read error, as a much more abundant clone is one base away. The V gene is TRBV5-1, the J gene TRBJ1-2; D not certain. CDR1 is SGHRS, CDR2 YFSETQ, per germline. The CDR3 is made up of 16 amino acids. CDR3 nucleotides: TGCGCCAGCAGCTTGGCCAAAGGTACCGTTAACTATGGCCACACCTTC. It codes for CASSLAKGTVNYGHTF. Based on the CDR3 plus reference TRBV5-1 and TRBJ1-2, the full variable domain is KAGVTQTPRYLIKTRGQQVTLSCSPISGHRSVSWYQQTPGQGLQFLFEYFSETQRNKGNFPGRFSGRQFSNSRSEMNVSTLELGDSALYLCASSLAKGTVNYGHTFGSGTRLTVV.

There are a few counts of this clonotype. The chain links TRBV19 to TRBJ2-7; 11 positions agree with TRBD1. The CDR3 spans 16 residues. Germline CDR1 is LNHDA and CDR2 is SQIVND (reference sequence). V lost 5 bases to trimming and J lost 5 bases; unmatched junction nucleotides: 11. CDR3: CASSPPRTGGWNEQYF. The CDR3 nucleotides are TGTGCCAGTAGTCCTCCCCGGACAGGGGGCTGGAACGAGCAGTACTTC.